Below, 3 T cell receptor beta chains from the same sample are listed, as sequenced in a study of long-term antiretroviral therapy in people with HIV. Investigators performed immunoSEQ version v3.0 at survey level. Some clones are missing from TCRdb's copy, which holds only in-frame ones; the method was immunoSEQ multiplex PCR. The sample carries around 25,000 clones, roughly 88% recorded once. Sequencing was performed on unsorted PBMCs, taken about 4.5 years after starting antiretroviral therapy. These TCRs come from a man aged 25 to 45 with HIV.

This CDR3 reads CASSQDLASLWGANVLTF. The CDR3 nucleotides read TGCGCCAGCAGCCAAGATCTCGCATCCCTGTGGGGGGCCAACGTCCTGACTTTC. This rearrangement joins TRBV4-3 to TRBJ2-6; D is unresolved. The CDR3 spans 18 residues. Germline loops: CDR1 LGHNA, CDR2 YSLEER. The ends were cut back, 0 bases at V and 4 bases at J, with 16 bases in the middle.

The rearrangement joins TRBV28 to TRBJ1-5; D is possibly TRBD1 (5 bases). This CDR3 is built from 15 residues. Between the trimmed V and J ends, which lost 3 bases and 0 bases, there was a span of 9 bases. Germline assignment: CDR1 MDHEN and CDR2 SYDVKM. For the CDR3, the DNA is TGTGCCAGCAGTTTTGGGCAGGGTAGCAATCAGCCCCAGCATTTT. Translation: CASSFGQGSNQPQHF.

V is TRBV30 and J is TRBJ1-1, with D possibly being TRBD1 (6 bases). Trimming took off 0 bases at V and 7 bases at J, with 12 bases between the two ends. CDR3 length: 13 residues. Per germline, CDR1 GTSNPN and CDR2 SVGIG (reference sequence). The CDR3 reads CAWSVQGQVEAFF. The CDR3 DNA sequence: TGTGCCTGGAGTGTACAGGGCCAGGTTGAAGCTTTCTTT.